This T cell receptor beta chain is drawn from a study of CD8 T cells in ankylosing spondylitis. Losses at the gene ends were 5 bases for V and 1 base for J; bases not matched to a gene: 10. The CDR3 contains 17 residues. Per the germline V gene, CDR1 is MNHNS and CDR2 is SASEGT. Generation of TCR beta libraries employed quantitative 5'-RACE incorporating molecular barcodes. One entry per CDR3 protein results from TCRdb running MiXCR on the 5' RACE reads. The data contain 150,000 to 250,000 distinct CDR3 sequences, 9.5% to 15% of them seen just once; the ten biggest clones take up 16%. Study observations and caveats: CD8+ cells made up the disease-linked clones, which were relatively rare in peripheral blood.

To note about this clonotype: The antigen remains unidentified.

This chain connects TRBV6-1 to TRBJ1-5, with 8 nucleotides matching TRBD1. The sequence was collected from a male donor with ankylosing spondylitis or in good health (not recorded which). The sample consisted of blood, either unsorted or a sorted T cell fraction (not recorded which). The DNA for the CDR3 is TGTGCCAGCAGTCGTGGACAGGGCGGGTCCAGCAATCAGCCCCAGCATTTT. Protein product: CASSRGQGGSSNQPQHF.